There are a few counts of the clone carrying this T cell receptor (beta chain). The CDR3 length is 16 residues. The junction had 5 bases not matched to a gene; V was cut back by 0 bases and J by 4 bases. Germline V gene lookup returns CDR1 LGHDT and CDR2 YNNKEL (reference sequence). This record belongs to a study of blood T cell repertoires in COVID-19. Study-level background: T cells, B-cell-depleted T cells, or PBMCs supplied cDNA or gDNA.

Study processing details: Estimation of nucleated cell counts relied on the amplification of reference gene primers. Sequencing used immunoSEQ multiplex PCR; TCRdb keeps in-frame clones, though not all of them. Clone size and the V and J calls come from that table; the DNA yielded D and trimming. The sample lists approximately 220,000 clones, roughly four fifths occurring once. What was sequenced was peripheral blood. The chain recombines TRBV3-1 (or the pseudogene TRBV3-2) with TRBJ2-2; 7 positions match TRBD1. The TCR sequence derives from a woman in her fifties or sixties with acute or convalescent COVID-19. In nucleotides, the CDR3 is TGTGCCAGCAGCCAAGAGCAAGGGACAGCCACCGGGGAGCTGTTTTTT. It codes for CASSQEQGTATGELFF.